This passage covers 21 T cell receptor beta chains from one sample sequenced in a study of T-cell memory formation after mild COVID-19. TCRdb re-derived calls from the 5' RACE reads in MiXCR, one entry per CDR3 protein. Of some 440,000 distinct CDR3 sequences in the sample, around a quarter are singletons; the top ten hold around 13%. Sequencing was performed on PBMCs or a T cell subset sorted from them (not recorded which). The receptors derive from an adult woman who had mild COVID-19 (a few samples of this study predate the infection). Cell type and time point are not known.

The chain uses TRBV28 and TRBJ1-2, with unresolved D. Trimming pared 4 bases from V and 4 bases from J, leaving 4 bases between. This CDR3 region has 11 residues. In germline, CDR1 is MDHEN, CDR2 SYDVKM. The CDR3 is CASSWSYGYTF. The DNA of the CDR3 is TGTGCCAGCAGTTGGAGCTATGGCTACACCTTC.

This clonotype was observed many times. V gene TRBV5-1 combines with J gene TRBJ1-5; possible D gene TRBD1, 5 bases. The CDR3 runs 13 residues. Per the germline V gene, CDR1 is SGHRS and CDR2 is YFSETQ. V lost 3 bases to trimming and J lost 1 base, with 5 bases between them. The CDR3 region is CASSWDSNQPQHF. The CDR3, as DNA: TGCGCCAGCAGCTGGGACAGCAATCAGCCCCAGCATTTT.

This clonotype turned up a few times. This chain uses TRBV20-1 with TRBJ1-2; TRBD1 matches 8 bases. The germline V gene encodes CDR1 DFQATT and CDR2 SNEGSKA (reference sequence). This CDR3 comprises 15 residues. The trim removed 6 bases at V and 1 base at J, leaving 10 bases unmatched. The DNA for the CDR3 is TGCAGTGCAGGACAGGGAGGTCGGTATAACTATGGCTACACCTTC. Translated, it gives CSAGQGGRYNYGYTF.

As concerns this clonotype: A junction boundary mismatches the germline segment, possibly from a read error. This chain connects TRBV10-3 to TRBJ2-5; D is unclear. This CDR3 spans 11 amino acids. Germline V gene sequence: CDR1 ENHRY, CDR2 SYGVKD. The CDR3 sequence is CAIGETETQYF. The CDR3 nucleotides read TGTGCCATCGGTGAAACGGAGACCCAGTACTTC.

This clonotype was counted only a few times. This rearrangement joins TRBV6-5 to TRBJ2-7, with 7 positions matching TRBD1. The CDR3 is made up of 13 amino acids. Germline V lookup: CDR1 MNHEY, CDR2 SVGAGI. The J segment lost 6 bases and the V segment lost 4 bases, leaving 6 bases of the junction unmatched. Here the CDR3 DNA reads TGTGCCAGCAGTTTCGGGACAGTCTCCGAGCAGTACTTC. Protein sequence: CASSFGTVSEQYF.

This clonotype appeared a few times. CDR3 amino acids: CATSKYGQERYEQYF. The DNA for the CDR3 is TGTGCCACCAGCAAATACGGGCAGGAACGCTACGAGCAGTACTTC. The chain joins TRBV15 to TRBJ2-7, with D unclear. CDR1 and CDR2 from the germline V gene are LNHNV and YYDKDF (reference sequence). The V end was cut by 4 bases, the J end by 3 bases, with 16 bases between. This CDR3 is built from 15 residues.

The rearrangement joins TRBV3-1 to TRBJ2-7; 7 nucleotides match TRBD1. Trimming took 10 bases from V and 3 from J; bases not matched to a gene: 9. Germline V lookup: CDR1 LGHDT, CDR2 YNNKEL (reference sequence). This CDR3 spans 13 amino acids. The CDR3 protein is CATETGTGYEQYF. As DNA, the CDR3 is TGTGCCACTGAGACAGGGACGGGCTACGAGCAGTACTTC.

The J gene is TRBJ2-1, the V gene TRBV20-1; tentatively, D is TRBD1 or TRBD2 (6 bases each). Germline V gives CDR1 DFQATT, CDR2 SNEGSKA (reference sequence). The CDR3 is 15 residues long. Trimming cost V 6 bases and J 7 bases, with 22 bases left between them. The CDR3 reads CSALGRLGAVNEQFF. CDR3 sequence (DNA): TGCAGTGCCCTTGGGAGGTTGGGGGCGGTTAATGAGCAGTTCTTC.

This clonotype was seen a few times. The chain links TRBV3-1 to TRBJ1-1; TRBD1 might be the D (6 bases). CDR3 length equals 11 residues. The V and J ends lost 7 bases and 3 bases respectively, with 6 bases between them. The germline V gene encodes CDR1 LGHDT and CDR2 YNNKEL (reference sequence). This CDR3 is CASKGDTEAFF. CDR3 coding DNA: TGTGCCAGCAAGGGGGACACTGAAGCTTTCTTT.

CDR3 residues: CATSDTGGTDTQYF. In nucleotides, the CDR3 is TGTGCCACCAGTGATACAGGGGGTACAGATACGCAGTATTTT. The chain joins TRBV24-1 to TRBJ2-3; 8 nucleotides agree with TRBD1. This CDR3 spans 14 amino acids. Germline CDR1 reads KGHDR; CDR2 reads SFDVKD. V trimming: 3 bases; J trimming: 3 bases; junction bases outside the gene matches: 1.

This clonotype has only a few counts. The chain employs TRBV7-6 and TRBJ1-1; TRBD1 is a possible D gene (6 bases). Trimming shortened V by 5 bases and J by 7 bases, and 14 bases separated the two germline ends. This CDR3 spans 13 amino acids. Per germline, CDR1 SGHVS and CDR2 FNYEAQ. Here the CDR3 DNA reads TGTGCCAGCAGCATAGGGCCCAGGGGTGAAGCTTTCTTT. Its protein is CASSIGPRGEAFF. The variable domain in full, completed from reference TRBV7-6 and TRBJ1-1, reads GAGVSQSPRYKVTKRGQDVALRCDPISGHVSLYWYRQALGQGPEFLTYFNYEAQQDKSGLPNDRFSAERPEGSISTLTIQRTEQRDSAMYRCASSIGPRGEAFFGQGTRLTVV.

This clonotype was seen at least ten times. The chain uses TRBV12-3 or TRBV12-4 and TRBJ2-4; TRBD2 is a possible D gene (5 bases). This CDR3 is built from 15 residues. Between the trimmed V and J ends, which lost 6 bases and 8 bases, there was a span of 20 bases. Here the CDR3 DNA reads TGTGCCAGCAGGATAGCACACAGTGGACTGGACATTCAGTACTTC. It yields the protein CASRIAHSGLDIQYF.

There are a few counts of this clonotype. The chain has TRBV6-5 and TRBJ2-7; 16 bases align to TRBD2. This CDR3 has 16 amino acids. The germline V gene encodes CDR1 MNHEY and CDR2 SVGAGI. V lost 5 bases to trimming and J lost 3 bases; unmatched junction nucleotides: 4. CDR3 in DNA: TGTGCCAGCAGTAAGGGACTAGCGGGGGGGATCTACGAGCAGTACTTC. Residues: CASSKGLAGGIYEQYF.

This clonotype has a handful of counts. The DNA of the CDR3 is TGTGCCAGCAGTCTAATGGGGCCGTTAGGACAGAACACTGAAGCTTTCTTT. This translates into CASSLMGPLGQNTEAFF. The V gene is TRBV27, the J gene TRBJ1-1; possibly TRBD1 for D (5 bases). Per germline, CDR1 MNHEY and CDR2 SMNVEV (reference sequence). Trimming stripped 5 bases from V and 1 base from J, with 20 bases between. The CDR3 spans 17 residues.

CDR3 protein: CASSFPGQGTYEQYF. The CDR3 DNA is TGTGCCAGTAGTTTTCCGGGACAGGGGACCTACGAGCAGTACTTC. J is TRBJ2-7 and V is TRBV19; 10 positions match TRBD1. This CDR3 has 15 amino acids. The V gene's germline CDR1 is LNHDA and CDR2 SQIVND (reference sequence). Trimming at V came to 5 bases and at J to 2 bases, leaving 6 bases not matched to a gene.

This clonotype showed up just a few times. The chain recombines TRBV9 with TRBJ2-1; TRBD2 matches at 7 bases. CDR1 is SGDLS and CDR2 is YYNGEE in the germline V gene. This CDR3 contains 16 residues. J was trimmed by 2 bases and V by 4 bases; bases with no gene match: 9. The CDR3 DNA reads TGTGCCAGCAGCAGACGGGGGGAGGGCCCCTACAATGAGCAGTTCTTC. Translated, it gives CASSRRGEGPYNEQFF.

With respect to this clonotype: At one of its ends the junction is not consistent with the germline gene, which may arise from a read error. The genes are TRBV12-3 or TRBV12-4 and TRBJ2-2, with 7 bases lining up with TRBD2. The CDR3 runs to 16 residues. The CDR3 region has the DNA TGTGCCAGCACCCGGGGCGGGAGTTGGATCACCGGGGATCTGTTTTTT. Encoded protein: CASTRGGSWITGDLFF.

This clonotype was seen more than once but under ten times. The rearrangement joins TRBV7-2 to TRBJ2-2, with TRBD2 identical over 10 bases. The J segment lost 0 bases and the V segment lost 3 bases, leaving 1 base of the junction unmatched. The CDR3 has 16 amino acids. The germline gives CDR1 SGHTA, CDR2 FQGNSA. CDR3 residues: CASSFTSGANTGELFF. The CDR3 DNA sequence: TGTGCCAGCAGCTTTACTAGCGGGGCGAACACCGGGGAGCTGTTTTTT.

This chain links TRBV21-1 with TRBJ2-7; no DNA check was done on the table's D call, TRBD2. TRBV21-1 is a recognized pseudogene. This CDR3 is built from 15 residues. CDR3 nucleotide sequence: TGTGCCAGCAGCACTCTAGCGGGGGTACCCTACGAGCAGTACTTC. Translating it yields CASSTLAGVPYEQYF.

The gene calls are TRBV7-2 and TRBJ2-7; D is possibly TRBD1 (7 bases). Germline CDR1 SGHTA, CDR2 FQGNSA. There are 16 residues in the CDR3. Trimming took 3 bases from V and 4 from J, leaving 19 bases between them. DNA of the CDR3: TGTGCCAGCAGCTTCGGGCGGGACAGCCATCCTTACGAGCAGTACTTC. It encodes CASSFGRDSHPYEQYF.

This rearrangement joins TRBV7-3 to TRBJ2-1; 7 positions agree with TRBD1. Trimming took 5 bases from V and 0 from J; bases not matched to a gene: 7. Germline lookup yields CDR1 SGHTA and CDR2 FQGTGA. This CDR3 has 16 residues. The CDR3 DNA is TGTGCCAGCAGCCCAACGGCAGGGGGCTCCTACAATGAGCAGTTCTTC. This encodes CASSPTAGGSYNEQFF.